The 10 T cell receptor beta chains below all came from one sample that was sequenced in a study of control samples from healthy donors and cancer patients. The repertoire was sequenced with immunoSEQ multiplex PCR; TCRdb's copy has only in-frame clones and lacks some. This table has about 170,000 clones, approximately 92% appearing once. Sequencing was performed on blood. The receptors originated from a woman between 55 and 75 years old in good health.

V gene TRBV15 combines with J gene TRBJ1-2; tentative D call: TRBD1 (5 bases). V gave up 0 bases and J gave up 2 bases, with 7 bases separating them. Germline V lookup: CDR1 LNHNV, CDR2 YYDKDF (reference sequence). The CDR3 is 14 amino acids. The CDR3 DNA reads TGTGCCACCAGCAGAGATAACAGGAACTATGGCTACACCTTC. Translated, it gives CATSRDNRNYGYTF.

This chain uses TRBV5-1 with TRBJ1-4; TRBD1 is a possible D gene (6 bases). V gave up 6 bases and J gave up 4 bases, with 13 bases separating them. Germline values: CDR1 SGHRS, CDR2 YFSETQ. The CDR3 is made up of 14 amino acids. CDR3 sequence (DNA): TGCGCCAGCACCCAGGGGTCAATTAATGAAAAACTGTTTTTT. As protein: CASTQGSINEKLFF.

The chain combines TRBV3-1 (or the pseudogene TRBV3-2) with TRBJ2-1; TRBD1 matches 8 bases. Germline values: CDR1 LGHDT, CDR2 YNNKEL (reference sequence). Trimming removed 1 base from V and 4 bases from J; junction bases left unmatched: 6. The length of the CDR3 is 16 residues. CDR3 coding DNA: TGTGCCAGCAGCCAAGGAGATGGACAGGGTTACAATGAGCAGTTCTTC. The encoded protein is CASSQGDGQGYNEQFF.

For this clone: Mismatch with germline at one junction end may stem from a read error. In the same sample, other DNA sequences code for this CDR3. The J gene is TRBJ2-1, the V gene TRBV7-2, with D perhaps matching TRBD1 (5 bases). The CDR3 runs 13 residues. Germline CDR1 is SGHTA and CDR2 is FQGNSA. The CDR3, as DNA: TGTGCCAGCAGCTTAGCCCAGGGCAATGAACAGTTCTTC. Translating it yields CASSLAQGNEQFF.

The chain carries TRBV6-2 or TRBV6-3 and TRBJ1-1, with no clear D. The CDR3 runs 19 residues. V was trimmed by 2 bases and J by 4 bases, leaving 26 bases between them. Germline V gene data show CDR1 as MNHEY and CDR2 as SVGEGT. The CDR3 coding sequence is TGTGCCAGCAGTTACCCGCTTCGGCGGACCCGAAGGGTAGGCACTGAAGCTTTCTTT. Translated, it gives CASSYPLRRTRRVGTEAFF.

As DNA, the CDR3 is TGTGCCAGCAGTTACTCGATCTATGGCAATCAGCCCCAGCATTTT. Protein: CASSYSIYGNQPQHF. V gene TRBV6-5 combines with J gene TRBJ1-5; D remains ambiguous. The ends were cut back, 0 bases at V and 2 bases at J, with 8 bases in the middle. The CDR3 has 15 residues. Germline assignment: CDR1 MNHEY and CDR2 SVGAGI.

This sequence joins TRBV19 and TRBJ1-2; TRBD1 matches at 10 bases. The CDR3 runs to 14 residues. Germline values: CDR1 LNHDA, CDR2 SQIVND (reference sequence). V trimming: 8 bases; J trimming: 1 base; junction bases outside the gene matches: 4. The CDR3 loop reads CASRRDRGNYGYTF. As DNA, the CDR3 is TGTGCCAGTCGCCGGGACAGGGGTAACTATGGCTACACCTTC.

The rearrangement uses TRBV6-5 and TRBJ1-2, with 9 positions matching TRBD1. CDR1 MNHEY and CDR2 SVGAGI come from the germline V gene. This CDR3 region has 15 residues. V dropped 6 bases and J dropped 1; count of bases not matched to a gene: 6. This CDR3 is CASRKPGQGNYGYTF. CDR3 nucleotide sequence: TGTGCCAGCAGGAAACCGGGACAGGGTAACTATGGCTACACCTTC.

The V call is TRBV4-3, the J call TRBJ2-7, with a tentative D call TRBD1 (5 bases). This CDR3 has 15 residues. Trimming took 1 base from V and 2 from J, leaving 12 bases between them. CDR1 LGHNA and CDR2 YSLEER come from the germline V gene. This CDR3 is CASSQAPKQAYEQYF. The CDR3 DNA reads TGCGCCAGCAGCCAAGCCCCTAAACAGGCCTACGAGCAGTACTTC.

The chain is built from TRBV14 and TRBJ1-3, with a possible D match to TRBD1 (6 bases). CDR1 and CDR2 from the germline V gene are SGHDN and FVKESK. This CDR3 is 17 amino acids long. V gave up 1 base and J gave up 3 bases, with 16 bases separating them. The CDR3 DNA is TGTGCCAGCAGCCAAGGAATTAACAGGGTTTTTGGAAACACCATATATTTT. It encodes CASSQGINRVFGNTIYF.